A few counts support the clone carrying this T cell receptor (beta chain). This sample was taken from a study of T-cell reconstitution after alpha-beta-depleted transplantation in children. A TCRbeta library incorporating unique molecular identifiers was prepared. TCRdb re-called the PCR reads through MiXCR, storing one row per CDR3 protein. The sample has roughly 500,000 distinct CDR3 sequences; 32% are singletons. J lost 2 bases, V lost 0 bases, and 7 bases had no gene match. Germline lookup yields CDR1 DFQATT and CDR2 SNEGSKA (reference sequence). This CDR3 region has 15 residues. The sample in question was PBMCs from the stem cell graft donor, obtained from the stem cell graft. The receptor was derived from a human donor who donated a stem cell graft to a child with aplastic anemia. The chain carries TRBV20-1 and TRBJ2-7; the match to TRBD1 covers 7 bases. The CDR3 spells CSARDFRGRTYEQYF. CDR3 nucleotide sequence: TGCAGTGCTAGAGATTTCAGGGGGAGAACCTACGAGCAGTACTTC.